This TCR beta chain appears in the sequencing data of a study of a mutant IDH1 vaccine in newly diagnosed glioma. For the study at large: The earlier regimen, radiotherapy, temozolomide, or both, was most often both.

Assay used: immunoSEQ multiplex PCR; TCRdb lists only in-frame clones, some missing. The table lists about 60,000 clones, 84% of them singletons. Germline trimming cut 1 base from V and 5 bases from J; bases unmatched to any gene: 4. CDR3 length equals 14 residues. Germline lookup yields CDR1 KGHSH and CDR2 LQKENI. In this sample, this clone turned up a few times. The antigen remains undetermined. Time point described: week 11, during vaccination. With topical imiquimod, each dose of the vaccine consisted of 300 ug of mutant IDH1 20-mer peptide. The receptor's source is a man aged 25 to 40 with glioma. The sample here was PBMCs, taken from a glioma patient whose treatment included an IDH1 peptide vaccine. V and J are TRBV18 and TRBJ2-5; 7 nucleotides line up with TRBD1. Here the CDR3 reads CASSPQGGVETQYF. CDR3 DNA sequence: TGTGCCAGCTCACCACAAGGGGGCGTGGAGACCCAGTACTTC. Together with reference TRBV18 and TRBJ2-5, the CDR3 gives the full variable domain: NAGVMQNPRHLVRRRGQEARLRCSPMKGHSHVYWYRQLPEEGLKFMVYLQKENIIDESGMPKERFSAEFPKEGPSILRIQQVVRGDSAAYFCASSPQGGVETQYFGPGTRLLVL.